The 9 T cell receptor beta chains listed next were all sequenced from one sample in a study of blood T cells in healthy people across ages. The second PCR ran roughly 6 to 12 cycles with a sample-barcoded 5' primer and J-beta primers. Using its own MiXCR run on the 5' RACE reads, TCRdb lists one record per CDR3 protein. The data show approximately 760,000 distinct CDR3 sequences, around 25% seen once. In addition, the sample was reused for a study of T cells of mothers and their children.

Material for sequencing was blood. These receptors were collected from a boy aged 10-17 years in good health.

The table lists this clonotype with a few counts. Germline and junction disagree at one end, which may indicate a read error. This chain joins TRBV3-1 and TRBJ2-5; 9 bases are a match to TRBD2. The CDR3 spans 13 residues. Germline-derived CDR1 and CDR2 are LGHDT and YNNKEL (reference sequence). CDR3 in DNA: TGTGCCAGCAGCCAAGATAGCCGGCGGGGGGGGATCTTC. Its protein product is CASSQDSRRGGIF.

The chain employs TRBV4-2 and TRBJ2-1; D unresolved. This CDR3 has 13 amino acids. Trimming shortened V by 3 bases and J by 8 bases, and 11 bases separated the two germline ends. The germline V gene has CDR1 LGHNA and CDR2 YNFKEQ. The chain's CDR3 is CASSQVEADEQFF. As DNA, the CDR3 is TGTGCCAGCAGCCAGGTAGAAGCCGATGAGCAGTTCTTC.

This clonotype was seen a few times. The CDR3 spells CASSFLLLSEGSEGLQETQYF. The DNA for the CDR3 is TGTGCCAGCAGTTTTCTTCTACTTTCCGAGGGGTCCGAAGGGCTTCAAGAGACCCAGTACTTC. The V gene is TRBV28, the J gene TRBJ2-5; D is perhaps TRBD1 or TRBD2 (5 bases each). Per the germline V gene, CDR1 is MDHEN and CDR2 is SYDVKM. V was clipped by 3 bases and J by 2 bases, with 31 bases between them. The CDR3 loop spans 21 amino acids. The whole variable domain, remainder taken from reference TRBV28 and TRBJ2-5, is DVKVTQSSRYLVKRTGEKVFLECVQDMDHENMFWYRQDPGLGLRLIYFSYDVKMKEKGDIPEGYSVSREKKERFSLILESASTNQTSMYLCASSFLLLSEGSEGLQETQYFGPGTRLLVL.

This clonotype showed up just a few times. V is TRBV3-1 and J is TRBJ1-1; possible D gene TRBD1, 5 bases. V shed 4 bases and J shed 0 bases, with 12 bases lying between them. The length of the CDR3 is 15 residues. CDR1 is LGHDT and CDR2 is YNNKEL in the germline V gene (reference sequence). As DNA, the CDR3 is TGTGCCAGCAGCCGTAGACAGACTCTGAACACTGAAGCTTTCTTT. Protein sequence: CASSRRQTLNTEAFF.

This clonotype was counted only a few times. The chain is built from TRBV15 and TRBJ1-5; 8 bases are a match to TRBD1. This CDR3 has 14 residues. Germline V gene sequence: CDR1 LNHNV, CDR2 YYDKDF (reference sequence). V shed 4 bases, J shed 5 bases, and the junction held 4 bases outside the gene matches. This chain's CDR3 is CATSNGQGDQPQHF. The CDR3 DNA reads TGTGCCACCAGCAACGGACAGGGAGATCAGCCCCAGCATTTT.

This clonotype was seen only a few times. The chain employs TRBV19 and TRBJ1-5, with D unclear. The CDR3 loop spans 14 amino acids. Germline loops: CDR1 LNHDA, CDR2 SQIVND (reference sequence). The V and J ends lost 2 bases and 0 bases respectively, with 5 bases between them. The CDR3 sequence: CASSITVSNQPQHF. CDR3 DNA: TGTGCCAGTAGTATAACCGTTAGCAATCAGCCCCAGCATTTT.

This rearrangement joins TRBV29-1 to TRBJ2-1; D not certain. The J call may be mistaken, given a closer DNA end match to TRBJ2-7. The CDR3 runs 15 residues. Germline V gene lookup returns CDR1 SQVTM and CDR2 ANQGSEA. The CDR3 reads CSVGLARTFSYEQYF. The CDR3 DNA is TGCAGCGTTGGACTGGCCAGGACCTTTTCCTACGAGCAGTACTTC.

This clonotype was detected a few times. This chain joins TRBV28 and TRBJ1-1; no definite D call. Per germline, CDR1 MDHEN and CDR2 SYDVKM. The CDR3 is 14 residues long. The V end was cut by 3 bases, the J end by 5 bases, with 13 bases between. CDR3 DNA sequence: TGTGCCAGCAGTTTCGCGCGAACGGGAACTGAAGCTTTCTTT. Translating gives CASSFARTGTEAFF.

This clonotype occurred a few times. The chain recombines TRBV14 with TRBJ2-7; D possibly uses TRBD1 or TRBD2 (5 bases each). The CDR3 is made up of 17 amino acids. V shed 0 bases and J shed 7 bases, with 22 bases lying between them. Germline V gives CDR1 SGHDN, CDR2 FVKESK. The CDR3 DNA is TGTGCCAGCAGCCAAGATTTCACAGAGGGGTTGCCGGGAGAGCAGTACTTC. Protein sequence: CASSQDFTEGLPGEQYF.